The following is a TCR beta chain sequence with its context. Antigen specificity is unknown. The sample comes from a study of neoadjuvant nivolumab and ipilimumab in lung cancer. The V end was cut by 11 bases, the J end by 2 bases, with 15 bases between. The length of the CDR3 is 13 residues. The germline V gene encodes CDR1 SGHTA and CDR2 FQGNSA. Study observations and caveats: TCR clonality did not significantly correlate with pathologic tumor regression. Blood richness before therapy tracked richness in tumors resected after neoadjuvant therapy. Only a small number of samples underwent TCR sequencing. TCR richness and clonality were higher in tumors than adjacent uninvolved lung.

Some clones are missing from TCRdb's copy, which holds only in-frame ones; the method was immunoSEQ multiplex PCR. The sample holds over a thousand clones, 86% seen once. V and J are TRBV7-2 and TRBJ1-2, with no clear D. This sequence originates from an adult with non-small cell lung cancer. This sample comprised adjacent normal lung tissue, obtained after neoadjuvant nivolumab, alone or with ipilimumab, at or shortly before surgery. CDR3 region: CARPGRRNYGYTF. The CDR3 DNA reads as TGTGCCCGACCTGGGCGCAGAAACTATGGCTACACCTTC.